This TCR beta chain was sequenced during a study of cytomegalovirus exposure and HLA in healthy donors. Study details: About 79% of roughly 430 genotyped donors fell in the Caucasian-associated ancestry cluster. Regarding the study as a whole: In vitro experiments confirmed that three CMV-associated chains were specific for CMV antigens. Across donors, presence/absence analyses took sequencing depth to be roughly uniform. Listed as cytomegalovirus-associated were 150 to 200 TCR beta chains.

PCR involved 60 Vbeta and 13 Jbeta primers. Sequencing used immunoSEQ multiplex PCR; TCRdb keeps in-frame clones, though not all of them. The repertoire consists of more than 75,000 clones, with about four fifths occurring once and the leading ten covering around 6%. Germline CDR1 is WNHNN and CDR2 is SYGVQD (reference sequence). The CDR3 contains 13 residues. The ends were cut back, 3 bases at V and 2 bases at J, with 7 bases in the middle. As concerns this clone: Its cognate antigen is unknown.

This clonotype was sampled from a woman younger than 35 in good health and CMV-seropositive. The sequenced sample consisted of PBMCs. The chain is built from TRBV10-1 and TRBJ1-2; possible D gene TRBD1, 5 bases. Here the CDR3 reads CASSERQNYGYTF. The CDR3 bases are TGCGCCAGCAGTGAACGACAGAACTATGGCTACACCTTC.